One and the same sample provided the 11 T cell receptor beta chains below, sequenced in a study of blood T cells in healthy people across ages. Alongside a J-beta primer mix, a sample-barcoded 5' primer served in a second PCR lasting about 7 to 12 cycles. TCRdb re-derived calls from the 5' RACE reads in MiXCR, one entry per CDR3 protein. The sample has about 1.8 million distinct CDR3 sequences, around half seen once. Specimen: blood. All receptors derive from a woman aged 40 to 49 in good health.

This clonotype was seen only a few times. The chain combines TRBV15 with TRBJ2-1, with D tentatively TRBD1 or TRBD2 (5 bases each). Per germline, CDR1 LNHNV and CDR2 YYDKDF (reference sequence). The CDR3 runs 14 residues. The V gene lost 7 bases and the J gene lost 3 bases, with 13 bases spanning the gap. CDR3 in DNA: TGTGCCACCAACCCTCGGGACGGCTACAATGAGCAGTTCTTC. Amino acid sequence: CATNPRDGYNEQFF.

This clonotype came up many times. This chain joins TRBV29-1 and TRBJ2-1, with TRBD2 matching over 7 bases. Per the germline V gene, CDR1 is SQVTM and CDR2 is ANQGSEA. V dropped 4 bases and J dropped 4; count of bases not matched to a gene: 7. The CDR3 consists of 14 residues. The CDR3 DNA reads TGCAGCGTTGGAGTTGGGGGGGGGTACAATGAGCAGTTCTTC. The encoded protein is CSVGVGGGYNEQFF.

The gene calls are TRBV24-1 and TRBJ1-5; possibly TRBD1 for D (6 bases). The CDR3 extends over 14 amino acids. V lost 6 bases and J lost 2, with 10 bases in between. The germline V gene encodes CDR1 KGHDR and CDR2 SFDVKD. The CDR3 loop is CATSRTARNQPQHF. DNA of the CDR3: TGTGCCACCAGTAGGACAGCTCGCAATCAGCCCCAGCATTTT.

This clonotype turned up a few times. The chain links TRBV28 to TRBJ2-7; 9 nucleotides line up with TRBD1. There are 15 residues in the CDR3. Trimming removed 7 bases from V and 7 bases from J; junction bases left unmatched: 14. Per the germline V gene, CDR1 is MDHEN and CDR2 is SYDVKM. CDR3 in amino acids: CASNTPQGAHREQYF. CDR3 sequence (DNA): TGTGCCAGCAACACTCCACAGGGGGCGCATCGGGAGCAGTACTTC.

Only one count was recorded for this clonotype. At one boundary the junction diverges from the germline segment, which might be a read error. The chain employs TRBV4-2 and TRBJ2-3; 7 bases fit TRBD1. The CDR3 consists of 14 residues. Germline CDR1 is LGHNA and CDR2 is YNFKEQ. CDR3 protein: CAGSQGERTDTQYF. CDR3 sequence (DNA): TGTGCCGGCAGCCAGGGGGAACGCACAGATACGCAGTATTTT.

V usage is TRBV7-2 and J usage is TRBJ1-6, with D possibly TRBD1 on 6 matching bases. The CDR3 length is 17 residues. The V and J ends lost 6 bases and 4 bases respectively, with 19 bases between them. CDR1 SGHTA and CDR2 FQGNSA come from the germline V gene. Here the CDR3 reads CASSSRGGRDYNSPLHF. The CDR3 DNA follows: TGTGCCAGCAGTTCTAGGGGGGGCCGAGATTATAATTCACCCCTCCACTTT. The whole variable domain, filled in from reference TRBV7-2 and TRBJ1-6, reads GAGVSQSPSNKVTEKGKDVELRCDPISGHTALYWYRQSLGQGLEFLIYFQGNSAPDKSGLPSDRFSAERTGGSVSTLTIQRTQQEDSAVYLCASSSRGGRDYNSPLHFGNGTRLTVT.

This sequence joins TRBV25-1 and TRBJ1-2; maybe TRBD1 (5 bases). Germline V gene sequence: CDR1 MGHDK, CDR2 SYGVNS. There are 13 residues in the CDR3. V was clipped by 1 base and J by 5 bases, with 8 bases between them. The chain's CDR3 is CASSEWGEYGYTF. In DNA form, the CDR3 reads TGTGCCAGCAGTGAATGGGGGGAGTATGGCTACACCTTC.

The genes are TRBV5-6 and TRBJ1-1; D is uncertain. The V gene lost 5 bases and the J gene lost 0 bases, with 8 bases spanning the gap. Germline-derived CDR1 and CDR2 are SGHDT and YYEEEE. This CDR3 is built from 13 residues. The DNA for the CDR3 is TGTGCCAGCAGAAAGACACTGAACACTGAAGCTTTCTTT. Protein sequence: CASRKTLNTEAFF.

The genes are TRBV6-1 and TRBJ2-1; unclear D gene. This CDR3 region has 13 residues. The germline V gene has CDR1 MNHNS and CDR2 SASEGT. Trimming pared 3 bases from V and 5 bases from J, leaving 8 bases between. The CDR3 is CASSDKVNNEQFF. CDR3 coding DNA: TGTGCCAGCAGTGACAAGGTTAACAATGAGCAGTTCTTC.

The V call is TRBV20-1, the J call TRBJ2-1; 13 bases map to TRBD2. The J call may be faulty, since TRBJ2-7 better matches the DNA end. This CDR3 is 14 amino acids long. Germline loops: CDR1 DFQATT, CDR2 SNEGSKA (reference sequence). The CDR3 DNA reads TGCAGTGCAAAGGGACTAGCGGGGTACAATGAGCAGTACTTC. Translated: CSAKGLAGYNEQYF.

CDR3 in amino acids: CASSVASAGPYNEQFF. The CDR3 region has the DNA TGTGCCAGCAGCGTAGCTAGCGCTGGTCCCTACAATGAGCAGTTCTTC. This chain joins TRBV9 and TRBJ2-1; TRBD2 might be the D (6 bases). Per the germline V gene, CDR1 is SGDLS and CDR2 is YYNGEE. The CDR3 is made up of 16 amino acids. V was clipped by 0 bases and J by 2 bases, with 12 bases between them.